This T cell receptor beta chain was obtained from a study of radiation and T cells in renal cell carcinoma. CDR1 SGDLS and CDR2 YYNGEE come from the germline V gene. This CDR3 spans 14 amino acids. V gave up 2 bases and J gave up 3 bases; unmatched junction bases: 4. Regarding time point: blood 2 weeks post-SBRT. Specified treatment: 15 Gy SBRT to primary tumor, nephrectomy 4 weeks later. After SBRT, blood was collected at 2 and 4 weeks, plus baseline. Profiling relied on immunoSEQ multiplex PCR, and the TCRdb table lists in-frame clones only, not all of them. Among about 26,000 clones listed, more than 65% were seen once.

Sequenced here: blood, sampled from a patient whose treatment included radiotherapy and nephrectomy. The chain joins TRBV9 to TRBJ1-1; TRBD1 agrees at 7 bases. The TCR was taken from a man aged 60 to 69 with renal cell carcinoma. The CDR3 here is CASSVEGADTEAFF. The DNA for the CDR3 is TGTGCCAGCAGCGTGGAGGGGGCGGACACTGAAGCTTTCTTT. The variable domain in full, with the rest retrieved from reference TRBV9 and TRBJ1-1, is DSGVTQTPKHLITATGQRVTLRCSPRSGDLSVYWYQQSLDQGLQFLIQYYNGEERAKGNILERFSAQQFPDLHSELNLSSLELGDSALYFCASSVEGADTEAFFGQGTRLTVV.